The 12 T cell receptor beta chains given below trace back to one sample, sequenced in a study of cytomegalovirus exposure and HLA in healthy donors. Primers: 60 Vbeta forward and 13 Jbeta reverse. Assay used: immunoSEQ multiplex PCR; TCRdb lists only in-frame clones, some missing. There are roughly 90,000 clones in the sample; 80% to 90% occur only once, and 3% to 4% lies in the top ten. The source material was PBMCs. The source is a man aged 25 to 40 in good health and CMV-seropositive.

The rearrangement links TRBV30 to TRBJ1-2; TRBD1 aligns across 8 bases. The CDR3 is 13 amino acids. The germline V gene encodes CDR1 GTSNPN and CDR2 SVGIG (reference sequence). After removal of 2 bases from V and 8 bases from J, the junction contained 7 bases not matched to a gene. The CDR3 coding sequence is TGTGCCTGGAGTAGGCAGGGGGCGCGAGGCTACACCTTC. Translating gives CAWSRQGARGYTF. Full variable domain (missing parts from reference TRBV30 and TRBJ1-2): SQTIHQWPATLVQPVGSPLSLECTVEGTSNPNLYWYRQAAGRGLQLLFYSVGIGQISSEVPQNLSASRPQDRQFILSSKKLLLSDSGFYLCAWSRQGARGYTFGSGTRLTVV.

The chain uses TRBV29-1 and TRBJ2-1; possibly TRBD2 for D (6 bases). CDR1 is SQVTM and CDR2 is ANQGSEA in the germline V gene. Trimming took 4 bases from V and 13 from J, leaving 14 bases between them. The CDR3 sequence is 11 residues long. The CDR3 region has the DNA TGCAGCGTTGCGGAGGGGTTACGTCAGTTCTTC. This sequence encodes CSVAEGLRQFF.

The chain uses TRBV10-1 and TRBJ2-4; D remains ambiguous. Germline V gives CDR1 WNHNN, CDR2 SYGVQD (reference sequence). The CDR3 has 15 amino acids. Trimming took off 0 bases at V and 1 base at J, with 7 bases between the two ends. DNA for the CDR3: TGCGCCAGCAGTGAGTCTTCTCGGGCCAAAAACATTCAGTACTTC. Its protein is CASSESSRAKNIQYF.

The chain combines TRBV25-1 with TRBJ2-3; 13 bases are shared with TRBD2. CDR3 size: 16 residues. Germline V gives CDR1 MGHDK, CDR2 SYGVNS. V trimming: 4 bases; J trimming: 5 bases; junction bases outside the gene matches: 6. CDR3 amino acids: CASSGRTSGSVDTQYF. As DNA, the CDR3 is TGTGCCAGCAGTGGGCGGACTAGCGGGAGTGTAGATACGCAGTATTTT. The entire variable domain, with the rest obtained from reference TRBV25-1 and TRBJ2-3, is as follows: EADIYQTPRYLVIGTGKKITLECSQTMGHDKMYWYQQDPGMELHLIHYSYGVNSTEKGDLSSESTVSRIRTEHFPLTLESARPSHTSQYLCASSGRTSGSVDTQYFGPGTRLTVL.

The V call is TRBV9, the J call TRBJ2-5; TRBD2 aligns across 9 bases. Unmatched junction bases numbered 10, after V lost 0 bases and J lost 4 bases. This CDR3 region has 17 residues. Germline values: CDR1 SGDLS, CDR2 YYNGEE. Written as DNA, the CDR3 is TGTGCCAGCAGCGTAGACCCAGCGGGAGGATCATCAGAGACCCAGTACTTC. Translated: CASSVDPAGGSSETQYF. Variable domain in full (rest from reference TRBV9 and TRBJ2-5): DSGVTQTPKHLITATGQRVTLRCSPRSGDLSVYWYQQSLDQGLQFLIQYYNGEERAKGNILERFSAQQFPDLHSELNLSSLELGDSALYFCASSVDPAGGSSETQYFGPGTRLLVL.

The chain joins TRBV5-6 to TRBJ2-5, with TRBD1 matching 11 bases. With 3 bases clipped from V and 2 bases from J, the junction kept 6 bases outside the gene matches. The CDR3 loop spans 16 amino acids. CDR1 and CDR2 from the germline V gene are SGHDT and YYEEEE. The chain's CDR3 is CASSSRDRGIQETQYF. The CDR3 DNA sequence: TGTGCCAGCAGCTCCCGGGACAGGGGGATACAAGAGACCCAGTACTTC.

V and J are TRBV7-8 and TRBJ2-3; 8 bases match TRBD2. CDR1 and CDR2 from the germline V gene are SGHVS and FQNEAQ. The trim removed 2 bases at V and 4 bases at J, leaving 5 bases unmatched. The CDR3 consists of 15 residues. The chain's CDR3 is CASSLILAVADTQYF. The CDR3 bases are TGTGCCAGCAGCTTAATACTAGCGGTAGCAGATACGCAGTATTTT.

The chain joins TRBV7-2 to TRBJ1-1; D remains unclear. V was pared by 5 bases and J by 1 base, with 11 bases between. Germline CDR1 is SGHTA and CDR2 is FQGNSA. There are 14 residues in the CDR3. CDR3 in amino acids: CASSHFGENTEAFF. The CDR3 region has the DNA TGTGCCAGCAGCCATTTCGGGGAGAACACTGAAGCTTTCTTT.

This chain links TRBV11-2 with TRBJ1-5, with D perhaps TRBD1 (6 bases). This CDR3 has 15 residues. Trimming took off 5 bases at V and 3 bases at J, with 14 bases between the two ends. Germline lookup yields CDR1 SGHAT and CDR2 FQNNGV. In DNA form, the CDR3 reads TGTGCCAGCAGCCCTCGTGCAGGGGACAATCAGCCCCAGCATTTT. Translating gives CASSPRAGDNQPQHF.

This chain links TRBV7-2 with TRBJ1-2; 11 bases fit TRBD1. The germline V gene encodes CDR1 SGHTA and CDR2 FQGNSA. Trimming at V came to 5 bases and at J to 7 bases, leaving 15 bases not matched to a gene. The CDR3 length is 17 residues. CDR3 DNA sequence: TGTGCCAGCAGCCTCCACCTACCGGGACAGGGGGTCCTTGGCTACACCTTC. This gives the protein CASSLHLPGQGVLGYTF.

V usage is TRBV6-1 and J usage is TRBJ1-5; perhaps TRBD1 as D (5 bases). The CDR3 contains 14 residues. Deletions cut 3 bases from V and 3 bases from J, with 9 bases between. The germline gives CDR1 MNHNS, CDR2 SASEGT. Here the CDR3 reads CASSERGYNQPQHF. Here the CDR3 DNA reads TGTGCCAGCAGTGAGCGGGGCTACAATCAGCCCCAGCATTTT.

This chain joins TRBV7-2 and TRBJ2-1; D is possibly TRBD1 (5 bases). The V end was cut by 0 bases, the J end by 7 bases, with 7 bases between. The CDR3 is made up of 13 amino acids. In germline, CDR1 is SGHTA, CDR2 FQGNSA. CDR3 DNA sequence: TGTGCCAGCAGCTTAGCGGCAGGGAATGAGCAGTTCTTC. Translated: CASSLAAGNEQFF.